This T cell receptor beta chain is drawn from a study of T cell changes during pregnancy in multiple sclerosis. This CDR3 has 14 amino acids. Germline-derived CDR1 and CDR2 are SGHTA and FQGNSA. Trimming cost V 2 bases and J 1 base, with 8 bases left between them. The assay was immunoSEQ multiplex PCR, and TCRdb's table has in-frame clones only and misses some. Of around 84,000 clones listed, 94% are singletons. This clone was recorded once. Sequencing was performed on peripheral blood, taken in the second trimester of pregnancy. This chain joins TRBV7-2 and TRBJ2-5; D may be TRBD2 (5 bases). This receptor was taken from a female donor in good health, enrolled as a control in a pregnancy study. The CDR3 spells CASSLRESQETQYF. CDR3 bases: TGTGCCAGCAGCTTACGGGAATCCCAAGAGACCCAGTACTTC. Based on the CDR3 plus reference TRBV7-2 and TRBJ2-5, the full variable domain is GAGVSQSPSNKVTEKGKDVELRCDPISGHTALYWYRQSLGQGLEFLIYFQGNSAPDKSGLPSDRFSAERTGGSVSTLTIQRTQQEDSAVYLCASSLRESQETQYFGPGTRLLVL.